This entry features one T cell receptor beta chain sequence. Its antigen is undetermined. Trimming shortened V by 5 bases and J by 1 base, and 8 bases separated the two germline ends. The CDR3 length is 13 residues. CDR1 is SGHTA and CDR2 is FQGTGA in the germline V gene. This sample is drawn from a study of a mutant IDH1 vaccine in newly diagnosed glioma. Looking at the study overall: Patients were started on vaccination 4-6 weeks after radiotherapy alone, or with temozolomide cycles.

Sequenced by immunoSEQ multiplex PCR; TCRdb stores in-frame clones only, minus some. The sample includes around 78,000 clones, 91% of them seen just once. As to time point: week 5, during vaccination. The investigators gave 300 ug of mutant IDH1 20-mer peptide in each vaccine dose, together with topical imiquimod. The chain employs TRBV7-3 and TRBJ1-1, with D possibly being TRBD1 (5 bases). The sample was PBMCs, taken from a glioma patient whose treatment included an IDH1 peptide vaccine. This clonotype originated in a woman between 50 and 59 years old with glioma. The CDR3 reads CASSPGGNTEAFF. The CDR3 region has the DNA TGTGCCAGCAGCCCCGGGGGGAACACTGAAGCTTTCTTT.